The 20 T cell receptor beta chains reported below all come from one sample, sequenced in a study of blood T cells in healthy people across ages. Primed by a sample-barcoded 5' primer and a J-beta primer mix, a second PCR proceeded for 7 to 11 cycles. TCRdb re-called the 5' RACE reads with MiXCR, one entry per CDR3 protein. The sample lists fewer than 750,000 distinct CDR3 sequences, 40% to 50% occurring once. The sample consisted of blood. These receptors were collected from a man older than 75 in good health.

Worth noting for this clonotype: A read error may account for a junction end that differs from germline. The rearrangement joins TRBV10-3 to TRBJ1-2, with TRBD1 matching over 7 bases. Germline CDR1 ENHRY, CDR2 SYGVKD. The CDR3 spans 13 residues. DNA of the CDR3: TGTGCCATCAGCAGACAGGGCAACTGTGGCTACACCTTC. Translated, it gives CAISRQGNCGYTF.

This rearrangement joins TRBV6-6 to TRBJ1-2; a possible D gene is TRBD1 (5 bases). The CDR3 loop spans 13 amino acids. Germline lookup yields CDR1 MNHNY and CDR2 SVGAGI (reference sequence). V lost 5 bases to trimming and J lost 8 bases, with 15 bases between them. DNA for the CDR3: TGTGCCAGCAGTACACAGGCTTCCCTAGGCTACACCTTC. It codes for CASSTQASLGYTF.

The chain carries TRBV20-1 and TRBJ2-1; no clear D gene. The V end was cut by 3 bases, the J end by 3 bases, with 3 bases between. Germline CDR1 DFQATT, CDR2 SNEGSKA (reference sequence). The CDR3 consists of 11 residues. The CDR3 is CSASVYNEQFF. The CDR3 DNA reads TGCAGTGCTAGTGTCTACAATGAGCAGTTCTTC.

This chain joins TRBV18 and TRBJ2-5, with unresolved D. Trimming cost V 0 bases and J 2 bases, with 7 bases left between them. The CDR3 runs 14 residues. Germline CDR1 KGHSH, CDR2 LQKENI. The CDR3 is CASSPPSQQETQYF. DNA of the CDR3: TGTGCCAGCTCACCACCGTCTCAACAAGAGACCCAGTACTTC.

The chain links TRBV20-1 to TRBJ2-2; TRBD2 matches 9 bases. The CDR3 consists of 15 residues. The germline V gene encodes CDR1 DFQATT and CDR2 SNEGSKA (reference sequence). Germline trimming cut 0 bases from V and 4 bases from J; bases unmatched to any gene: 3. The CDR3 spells CSAREARGGTGELFF. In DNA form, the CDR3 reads TGCAGTGCTAGAGAGGCGCGGGGGGGCACCGGGGAGCTGTTTTTT.

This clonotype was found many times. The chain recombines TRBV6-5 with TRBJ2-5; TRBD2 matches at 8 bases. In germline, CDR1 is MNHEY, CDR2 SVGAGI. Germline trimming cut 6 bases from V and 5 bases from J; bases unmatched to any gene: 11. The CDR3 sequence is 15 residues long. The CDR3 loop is CASRNGGGSYETQYF. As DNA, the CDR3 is TGTGCCAGCAGGAACGGGGGGGGGAGTTACGAGACCCAGTACTTC.

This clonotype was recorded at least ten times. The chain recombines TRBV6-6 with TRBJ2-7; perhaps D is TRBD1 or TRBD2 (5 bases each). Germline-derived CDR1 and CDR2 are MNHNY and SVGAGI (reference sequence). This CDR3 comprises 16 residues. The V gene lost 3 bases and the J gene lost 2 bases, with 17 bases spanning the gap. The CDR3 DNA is TGTGCCAGCAGTTATCCCTCGGGACCTCAACCCTACGAGCAGTACTTC. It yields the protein CASSYPSGPQPYEQYF.

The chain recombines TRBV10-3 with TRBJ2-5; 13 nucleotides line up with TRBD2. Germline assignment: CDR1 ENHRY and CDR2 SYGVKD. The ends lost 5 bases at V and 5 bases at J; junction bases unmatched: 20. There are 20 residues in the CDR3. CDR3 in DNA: TGTGCCATCAGTACCACAGGGGTGTTGGGACTAGCGGGGAAATGGGAGACCCAGTACTTC. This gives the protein CAISTTGVLGLAGKWETQYF.

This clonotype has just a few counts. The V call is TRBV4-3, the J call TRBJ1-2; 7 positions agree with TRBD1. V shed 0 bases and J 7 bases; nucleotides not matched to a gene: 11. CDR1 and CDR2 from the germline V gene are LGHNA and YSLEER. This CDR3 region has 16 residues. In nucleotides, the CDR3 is TGCGCCAGCAGCCAAGATCTACAGGGGCCCCTTTCTGGCTACACCTTC. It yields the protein CASSQDLQGPLSGYTF.

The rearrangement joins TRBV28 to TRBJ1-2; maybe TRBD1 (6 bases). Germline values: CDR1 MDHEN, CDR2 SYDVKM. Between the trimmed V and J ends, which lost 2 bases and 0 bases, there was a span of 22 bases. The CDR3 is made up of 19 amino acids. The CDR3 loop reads CASSLGAGVQPNANYGYTF. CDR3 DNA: TGTGCCAGCAGTTTAGGGGCAGGGGTCCAACCCAATGCTAACTATGGCTACACCTTC.

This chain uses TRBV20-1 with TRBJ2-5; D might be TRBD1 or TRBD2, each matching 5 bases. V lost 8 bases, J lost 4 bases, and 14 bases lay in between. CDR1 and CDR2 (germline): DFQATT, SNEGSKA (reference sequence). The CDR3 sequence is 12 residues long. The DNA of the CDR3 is TGCAGTTCGTTGGGACCTCGAGAGACCCAGTACTTC. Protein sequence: CSSLGPRETQYF.

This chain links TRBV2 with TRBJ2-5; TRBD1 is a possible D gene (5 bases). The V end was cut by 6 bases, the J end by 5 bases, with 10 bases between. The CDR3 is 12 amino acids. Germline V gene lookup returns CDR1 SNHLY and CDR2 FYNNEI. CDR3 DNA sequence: TGTGCCAGCAGACAGGTGGCGGAGACCCAGTACTTC. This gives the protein CASRQVAETQYF.

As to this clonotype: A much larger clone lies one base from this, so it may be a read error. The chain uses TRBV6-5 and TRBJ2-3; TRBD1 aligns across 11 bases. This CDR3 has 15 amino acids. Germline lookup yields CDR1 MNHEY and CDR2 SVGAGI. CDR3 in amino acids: CVSSLGQGVKYTQYF. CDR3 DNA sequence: TGTGTCAGCAGTCTGGGACAGGGGGTAAAGTATACGCAGTATTTT.

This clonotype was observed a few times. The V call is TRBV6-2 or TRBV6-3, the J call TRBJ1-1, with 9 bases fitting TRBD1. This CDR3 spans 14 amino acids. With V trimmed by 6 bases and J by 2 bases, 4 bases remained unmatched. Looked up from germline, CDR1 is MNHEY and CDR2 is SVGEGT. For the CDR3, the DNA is TGTGCCAGCAGAGAGGACAGGGGCAACACTGAAGCTTTCTTT. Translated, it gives CASREDRGNTEAFF.

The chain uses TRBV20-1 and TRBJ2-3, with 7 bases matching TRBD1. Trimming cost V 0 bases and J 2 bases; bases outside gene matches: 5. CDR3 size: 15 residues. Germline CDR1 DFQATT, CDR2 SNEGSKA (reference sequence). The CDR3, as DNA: TGCAGTGCTAGAGATGAGGGGGCAAACACAGATACGCAGTATTTT. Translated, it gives CSARDEGANTDTQYF.

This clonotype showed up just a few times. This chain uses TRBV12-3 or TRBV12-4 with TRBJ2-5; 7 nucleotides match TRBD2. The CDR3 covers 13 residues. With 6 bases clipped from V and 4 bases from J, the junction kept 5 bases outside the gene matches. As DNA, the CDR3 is TGTGCCAGCAGCCCGGGGGGAATAGAGACCCAGTACTTC. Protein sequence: CASSPGGIETQYF.

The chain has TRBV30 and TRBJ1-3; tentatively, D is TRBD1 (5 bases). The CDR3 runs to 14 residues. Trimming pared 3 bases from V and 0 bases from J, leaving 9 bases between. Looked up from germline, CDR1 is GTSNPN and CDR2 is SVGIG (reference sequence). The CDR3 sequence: CAWRRQNSGNTIYF. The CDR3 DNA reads TGTGCCTGGAGGAGACAGAACTCTGGAAACACCATATATTTT.

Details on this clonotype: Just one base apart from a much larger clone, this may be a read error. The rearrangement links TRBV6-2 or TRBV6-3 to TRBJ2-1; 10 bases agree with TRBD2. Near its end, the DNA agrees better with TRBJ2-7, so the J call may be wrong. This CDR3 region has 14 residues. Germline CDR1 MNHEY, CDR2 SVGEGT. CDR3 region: CASSSGGGYNEQYF. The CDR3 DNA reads TGTGCCAGCAGTAGCGGGGGGGGTTACAATGAGCAGTACTTC.

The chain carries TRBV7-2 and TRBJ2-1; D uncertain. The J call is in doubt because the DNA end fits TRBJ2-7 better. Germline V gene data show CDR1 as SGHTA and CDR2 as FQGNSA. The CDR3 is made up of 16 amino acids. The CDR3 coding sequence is TGTGCCAGCAGCCCTATAGGCCTTCGCTCCTACAATGAGCAGTACTTC. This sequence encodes CASSPIGLRSYNEQYF.

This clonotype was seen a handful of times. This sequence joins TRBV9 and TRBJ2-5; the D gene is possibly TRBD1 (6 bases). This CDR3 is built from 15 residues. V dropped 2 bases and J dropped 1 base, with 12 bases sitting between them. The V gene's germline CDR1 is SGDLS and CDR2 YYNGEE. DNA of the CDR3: TGTGCCAGCAGCGTCAATGCAGGGGCCCAAGAGACCCAGTACTTC. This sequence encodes CASSVNAGAQETQYF. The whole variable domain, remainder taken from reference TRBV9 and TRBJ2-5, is DSGVTQTPKHLITATGQRVTLRCSPRSGDLSVYWYQQSLDQGLQFLIQYYNGEERAKGNILERFSAQQFPDLHSELNLSSLELGDSALYFCASSVNAGAQETQYFGPGTRLLVL.